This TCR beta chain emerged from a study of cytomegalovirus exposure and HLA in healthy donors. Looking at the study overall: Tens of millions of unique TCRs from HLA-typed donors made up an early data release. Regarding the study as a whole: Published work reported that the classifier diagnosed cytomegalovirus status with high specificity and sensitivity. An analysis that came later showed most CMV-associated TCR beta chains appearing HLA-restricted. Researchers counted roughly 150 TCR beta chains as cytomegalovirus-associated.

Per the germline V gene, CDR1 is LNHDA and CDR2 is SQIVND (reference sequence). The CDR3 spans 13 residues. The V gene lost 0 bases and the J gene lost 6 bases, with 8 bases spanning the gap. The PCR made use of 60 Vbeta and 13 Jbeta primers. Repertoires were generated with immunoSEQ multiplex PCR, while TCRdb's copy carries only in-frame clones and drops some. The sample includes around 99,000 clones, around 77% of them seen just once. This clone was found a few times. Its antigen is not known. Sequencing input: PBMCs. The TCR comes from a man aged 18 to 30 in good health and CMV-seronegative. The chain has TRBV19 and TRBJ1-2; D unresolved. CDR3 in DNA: TGTGCCAGTAGTATAGATGGCAGGCATGGCTACACCTTC. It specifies CASSIDGRHGYTF.